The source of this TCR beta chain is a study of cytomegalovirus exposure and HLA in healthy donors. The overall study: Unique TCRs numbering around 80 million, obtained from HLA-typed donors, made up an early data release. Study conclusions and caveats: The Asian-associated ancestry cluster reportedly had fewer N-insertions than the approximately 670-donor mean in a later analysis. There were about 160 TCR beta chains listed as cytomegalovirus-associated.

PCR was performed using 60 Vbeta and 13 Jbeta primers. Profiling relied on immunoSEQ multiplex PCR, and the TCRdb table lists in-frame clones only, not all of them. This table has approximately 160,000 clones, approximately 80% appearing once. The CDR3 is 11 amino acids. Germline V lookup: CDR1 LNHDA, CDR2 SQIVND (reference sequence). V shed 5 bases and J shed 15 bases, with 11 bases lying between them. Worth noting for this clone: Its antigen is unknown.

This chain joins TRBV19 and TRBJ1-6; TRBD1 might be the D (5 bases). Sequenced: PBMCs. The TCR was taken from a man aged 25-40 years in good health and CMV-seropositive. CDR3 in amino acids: CASSLGGHLHF. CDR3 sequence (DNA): TGTGCCAGTAGTCTCGGGGGTCACCTCCACTTT. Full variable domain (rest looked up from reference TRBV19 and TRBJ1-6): DGGITQSPKYLFRKEGQNVTLSCEQNLNHDAMYWYRQDPGQGLRLIYYSQIVNDFQKGDIAEGYSVSREKKESFPLTVTSAQKNPTAFYLCASSLGGHLHFGNGTRLTVT.